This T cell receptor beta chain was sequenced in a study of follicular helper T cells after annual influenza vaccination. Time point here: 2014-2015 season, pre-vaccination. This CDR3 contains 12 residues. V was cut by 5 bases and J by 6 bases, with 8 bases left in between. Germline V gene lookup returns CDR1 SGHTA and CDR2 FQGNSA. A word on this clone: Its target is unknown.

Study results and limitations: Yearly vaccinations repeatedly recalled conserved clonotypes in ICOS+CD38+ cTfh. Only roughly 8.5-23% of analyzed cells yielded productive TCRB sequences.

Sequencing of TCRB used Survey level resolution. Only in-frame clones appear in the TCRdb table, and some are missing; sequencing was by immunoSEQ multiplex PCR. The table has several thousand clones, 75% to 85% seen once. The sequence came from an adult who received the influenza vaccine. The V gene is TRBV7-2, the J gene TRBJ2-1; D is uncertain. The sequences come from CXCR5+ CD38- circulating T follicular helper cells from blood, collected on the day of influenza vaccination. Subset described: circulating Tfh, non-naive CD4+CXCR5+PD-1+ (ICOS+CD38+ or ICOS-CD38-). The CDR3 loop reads CASSLRSNEQFF. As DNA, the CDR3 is TGTGCCAGCAGCCTCCGCAGCAATGAGCAGTTCTTC.